This record looks at one TCR beta chain sequence and its context. The CDR3 runs 13 residues. This sample is part of a study of shared T cell receptors in the human thymus. The data were produced by immunoSEQ multiplex PCR, yet TCRdb's version contains in-frame clones alone and is incomplete. The sample consists of about 400,000 clones, roughly 94% of them appearing once. The TCR originated in a human donor. V is TRBV21-1 and J is TRBJ1-1. TRBV21-1 is deemed a pseudogene. The sequenced material came from thymocytes. CDR3 DNA: TGTGCCAGCATAAGTGGAGGGAAGACTGAAGCTTTCTTT. Its protein product is CASISGGKTEAFF.